One sample yielded the 30 T cell receptor beta chains listed below, sequenced in a study of shared clonotypes between healthy human individuals. TCRdb's copy holds only in-frame clones and misses some; the assay was immunoSEQ multiplex PCR. The table lists around 2.5 million clones, 93% of them singletons, with 0.36% in the top ten. Sequenced: naive CD4+ T cells from PBMCs. As for subset: CD45RA+ positively selected. These receptor sequences come from a man aged 18 to 29 in good health. Some clones in this sample may be carry-over from other donors' samples.

The chain couples TRBV19 to TRBJ1-1, with a tentative D call TRBD1 (5 bases). CDR1 is LNHDA and CDR2 is SQIVND in the germline V gene (reference sequence). The ends were cut back, 7 bases at V and 7 bases at J, with 22 bases in the middle. The CDR3 covers 15 residues. The CDR3 sequence is CASIPPWGGTFEAFF. The CDR3 region has the DNA TGTGCCAGTATCCCTCCTTGGGGGGGTACCTTTGAAGCTTTCTTT.

The chain links TRBV27 to TRBJ1-1; TRBD1 might be the D (6 bases). This CDR3 is built from 18 residues. Germline V gene sequence: CDR1 MNHEY, CDR2 SMNVEV (reference sequence). The V end was cut by 5 bases, the J end by 5 bases, with 27 bases between. CDR3 protein: CASSPPPGGGGWRTEAFF. As DNA, the CDR3 is TGTGCCAGCAGTCCGCCCCCGGGAGGAGGGGGGTGGAGAACTGAAGCTTTCTTT.

This clone has just one count. The V and J genes are TRBV28 and TRBJ1-1; D is ambiguous. The CDR3 is made up of 14 amino acids. V was trimmed by 8 bases and J by 9 bases, leaving 22 bases between them. Looked up from germline, CDR1 is MDHEN and CDR2 is SYDVKM. The CDR3 bases are TGTGCCAGCTCCGCCCGAATTAGCGACCTCAAAGCTTTCTTT. Amino acid sequence: CASSARISDLKAFF.

This chain joins TRBV2 and TRBJ1-1, with D possibly being TRBD1 (6 bases). The CDR3 is made up of 14 amino acids. The germline gives CDR1 SNHLY, CDR2 FYNNEI. V was cut by 7 bases and J by 0 bases, with 12 bases left in between. The CDR3 nucleotides are TGTGCCAGCACCCGGACAGTCATGAACACTGAAGCTTTCTTT. Translation: CASTRTVMNTEAFF.

The genes are TRBV5-4 and TRBJ2-5, with TRBD2 identical over 11 bases. J was trimmed by 1 base and V by 5 bases; bases with no gene match: 10. The CDR3 is made up of 17 amino acids. CDR1 SGHNT and CDR2 YYREEE come from the germline V gene (reference sequence). The CDR3 sequence is CASSYEGLAESQETQYF. CDR3 coding DNA: TGTGCCAGCAGTTACGAGGGACTAGCGGAGTCCCAAGAGACCCAGTACTTC.

For this clone: Distinct nucleotide sequences in the sample also encode this CDR3. The genes are TRBV14 and TRBJ2-7; D gene unclear. Germline assignment: CDR1 SGHDN and CDR2 FVKESK. This CDR3 is built from 13 residues. V was pared by 1 base and J by 0 bases, with 4 bases between. CDR3 protein: CASSQVDSYEQYF. The CDR3 region has the DNA TGTGCCAGCAGCCAAGTCGACTCCTACGAGCAGTACTTC.

The chain recombines TRBV30 with TRBJ2-5; tentative D call: TRBD2 (7 bases). Per the germline V gene, CDR1 is GTSNPN and CDR2 is SVGIG (reference sequence). V lost 2 bases to trimming and J lost 4 bases, with 11 bases between them. The CDR3 has 13 residues. The CDR3 reads CAWSRGEGETQYF. CDR3 DNA: TGTGCCTGGAGTAGGGGGGAGGGAGAGACCCAGTACTTC.

The rearrangement joins TRBV18 to TRBJ1-5; TRBD1 matches 7 bases. Trimming took 3 bases from V and 2 from J; bases not matched to a gene: 10. The CDR3 consists of 17 residues. Germline V gene data show CDR1 as KGHSH and CDR2 as LQKENI. The CDR3 reads CASSPNPWDSRNQPQHF. The CDR3 coding sequence is TGTGCCAGCTCACCGAACCCTTGGGACAGCCGCAATCAGCCCCAGCATTTT.

This clone has just one count. The chain couples TRBV6-5 to TRBJ2-1; D not resolved. The V gene's germline CDR1 is MNHEY and CDR2 SVGAGI. Trimming took 6 bases from V and 3 from J, leaving 12 bases between them. This CDR3 has 14 residues. The CDR3 region has the DNA TGTGCCAGCAGCGTACATGGGAACTACAATGAGCAGTTCTTC. Translating gives CASSVHGNYNEQFF.

Notes on this clone: The identical CDR3 is also encoded by other nucleotide sequences in the sample. The rearrangement links TRBV7-9 to TRBJ2-5; weak D call: TRBD1 (6 bases). Per the germline V gene, CDR1 is SEHNR and CDR2 is FQNEAQ (reference sequence). The CDR3 length is 13 residues. The ends were cut back, 5 bases at V and 3 bases at J, with 10 bases in the middle. CDR3 residues: CASSLRQEETQYF. The CDR3 bases are TGTGCCAGCAGCCTTCGACAGGAAGAGACCCAGTACTTC.

This chain connects TRBV28 to TRBJ1-1, with D perhaps matching TRBD1 (5 bases). CDR1 and CDR2 (germline): MDHEN, SYDVKM. The CDR3 is made up of 16 amino acids. V dropped 6 bases and J dropped 1 base, with 18 bases sitting between them. The CDR3: CASSQTRDPRNTEAFF. The CDR3 DNA sequence: TGTGCCAGCAGCCAGACACGGGACCCTAGGAACACTGAAGCTTTCTTT. The full variable domain, in which reference TRBV28 and TRBJ1-1 provide the parts outside the CDR3, is DVKVTQSSRYLVKRTGEKVFLECVQDMDHENMFWYRQDPGLGLRLIYFSYDVKMKEKGDIPEGYSVSREKKERFSLILESASTNQTSMYLCASSQTRDPRNTEAFFGQGTRLTVV.

In this sample, this clone turned up once. The CDR3 is CAWSVGRANTGELFF. CDR3 coding DNA: TGTGCCTGGAGTGTGGGGCGGGCGAACACCGGGGAGCTGTTTTTT. The chain combines TRBV30 with TRBJ2-2; perhaps D is TRBD1 or TRBD2 (5 bases each). V dropped 0 bases and J dropped 0 bases, with 8 bases sitting between them. This CDR3 region has 15 residues. The germline V gene has CDR1 GTSNPN and CDR2 SVGIG (reference sequence).

On this clone itself: Additional DNA sequences in this sample encode the identical CDR3. The V gene is TRBV18, the J gene TRBJ2-7; TRBD1 matches 8 bases. V was clipped by 6 bases and J by 2 bases; unmatched bases: 6. Germline V gene sequence: CDR1 KGHSH, CDR2 LQKENI. CDR3 length: 14 amino acids. CDR3 sequence: CASSTGTGTYEQYF. As DNA, the CDR3 is TGTGCCAGCTCTACCGGGACAGGTACCTACGAGCAGTACTTC. The full variable domain, completed using reference TRBV18 and TRBJ2-7, is NAGVMQNPRHLVRRRGQEARLRCSPMKGHSHVYWYRQLPEEGLKFMVYLQKENIIDESGMPKERFSAEFPKEGPSILRIQQVVRGDSAAYFCASSTGTGTYEQYFGPGTRLTVT.

In its sample, this clone was seen once. The V call is TRBV7-9, the J call TRBJ2-5; D remains unclear. Trimming took 5 bases from V and 1 from J, leaving 14 bases between them. The V gene's germline CDR1 is SEHNR and CDR2 FQNEAQ (reference sequence). This CDR3 comprises 15 residues. The CDR3: CASSITDAVQETQYF. The CDR3, as DNA: TGTGCCAGCAGCATCACAGACGCAGTCCAAGAGACCCAGTACTTC. Filled out from reference TRBV7-9 and TRBJ2-5, the complete variable domain reads DTGVSQNPRHKITKRGQNVTFRCDPISEHNRLYWYRQTLGQGPEFLTYFQNEAQLEKSRLLSDRFSAERPKGSFSTLEIQRTEQGDSAMYLCASSITDAVQETQYFGPGTRLLVL.

The DNA for the CDR3 is TGTGCCAGAAGCTTGGAGGGTACGCCCTACGAGCAGTACTTC. Translation gives CARSLEGTPYEQYF. The rearrangement links TRBV5-3 to TRBJ2-7; the D is unclear. TRBV5-3 is noted as an ORF with a role that remains uncertain. CDR3 size: 14 residues. V lost 0 bases and J lost 2, with 9 bases in between.

The chain recombines TRBV7-6 with TRBJ2-7; no definite D call. Germline CDR1 and CDR2: SGHVS and FNYEAQ. The V end lost 3 bases, the J end lost 6 bases, and 9 bases lay between the germline ends. The CDR3 has 12 residues. The CDR3 protein is CASSFDSGEQYF. CDR3 coding DNA: TGTGCCAGCAGCTTCGACTCCGGCGAGCAGTACTTC.

This rearrangement joins TRBV19 to TRBJ1-2, with 9 bases lining up with TRBD1. The V and J ends lost 5 bases and 7 bases, in that order; junction bases with no gene match: 11. Germline CDR1 LNHDA, CDR2 SQIVND (reference sequence). The CDR3 sequence is 15 residues long. The CDR3 DNA follows: TGTGCCAGTAGTCCCCTTACAGGGGGCTCTTTTGGCTACACCTTC. Translating gives CASSPLTGGSFGYTF.

In this sample, this clone turned up once. The chain recombines TRBV4-1 with TRBJ2-3; tentatively, D is TRBD1 (6 bases). This CDR3 spans 15 amino acids. Germline V lookup: CDR1 MGHRA, CDR2 YSYEKL. Trimming left V 5 bases short and J 4 bases short, with 16 bases between. The CDR3 DNA sequence: TGCGCCAGCAGCTCCACCGGGACACTGGCAGATACGCAGTATTTT. This translates into CASSSTGTLADTQYF.

This clone was seen more than once but under ten times. The same CDR3 arises from other DNA sequences in this sample as well. J is TRBJ2-7 and V is TRBV5-1; 9 nucleotides align to TRBD2. Trimming cost V 2 bases and J 2 bases; bases outside gene matches: 2. CDR3 size: 14 residues. Germline assignment: CDR1 SGHRS and CDR2 YFSETQ. Written as DNA, the CDR3 is TGCGCCAGCAGCTTTAGCGGGAGTCCCTACGAGCAGTACTTC. Translation gives CASSFSGSPYEQYF.

This rearrangement joins TRBV7-9 to TRBJ1-3; D ambiguous. Per germline, CDR1 SEHNR and CDR2 FQNEAQ (reference sequence). Trimming stripped 0 bases from V and 0 bases from J, with 6 bases between. CDR3 length equals 15 residues. CDR3 loop: CASSLATRSGNTIYF. The DNA of the CDR3 is TGTGCCAGCAGCTTAGCAACTCGCTCTGGAAACACCATATATTTT.

The chain joins TRBV5-4 to TRBJ2-1; 7 bases align to TRBD1. The V segment lost 0 bases and the J segment 5 bases; nucleotides outside the gene matches: 8. The CDR3 spans 16 residues. Germline V gene data show CDR1 as SGHNT and CDR2 as YYREEE (reference sequence). CDR3 residues: CASSLADRDVDNEQFF. The CDR3 nucleotides are TGTGCCAGCAGCTTGGCCGACAGGGATGTCGACAATGAGCAGTTCTTC.

The chain joins TRBV19 to TRBJ2-2, with D unclear. V was trimmed by 3 bases and J by 0 bases, leaving 8 bases between them. Per germline, CDR1 LNHDA and CDR2 SQIVND (reference sequence). The CDR3 is made up of 15 amino acids. The CDR3 reads CASSIVGANTGELFF. The CDR3 region has the DNA TGTGCCAGTAGTATCGTCGGAGCGAACACCGGGGAGCTGTTTTTT.

A word on this clone: Other DNA sequences from this sample encode an identical CDR3 as well. V usage is TRBV15 and J usage is TRBJ1-2; TRBD1 matches 7 bases. Per germline, CDR1 LNHNV and CDR2 YYDKDF (reference sequence). The CDR3 length is 13 residues. V dropped 3 bases and J dropped 4; count of bases not matched to a gene: 2. The CDR3 spells CATSRGQSYGYTF. The CDR3 DNA sequence: TGTGCCACCAGCAGGGGACAGTCCTATGGCTACACCTTC.

This clone occurred once. The chain employs TRBV30 and TRBJ2-3; 8 bases line up with TRBD2. CDR1 and CDR2 (germline): GTSNPN, SVGIG (reference sequence). CDR3 length: 14 residues. The V segment lost 4 bases and the J segment 2 bases; nucleotides outside the gene matches: 5. The CDR3 DNA sequence: TGTGCCTGGATCCCAGCGGGGGCCACAGATACGCAGTATTTT. Translated, it gives CAWIPAGATDTQYF. The variable domain in full, with the rest retrieved from reference TRBV30 and TRBJ2-3, is SQTIHQWPATLVQPVGSPLSLECTVEGTSNPNLYWYRQAAGRGLQLLFYSVGIGQISSEVPQNLSASRPQDRQFILSSKKLLLSDSGFYLCAWIPAGATDTQYFGPGTRLTVL.

The rearrangement links TRBV18 to TRBJ1-2; D perhaps matches TRBD1 (6 bases). CDR1 is KGHSH, CDR2 LQKENI, per germline. This CDR3 has 14 amino acids. Deletions cut 6 bases from V and 13 bases from J, with 24 bases between. CDR3 in amino acids: CASSHIRDTLGATF. CDR3 bases: TGTGCCAGCTCGCACATCCGGGACACTCTCGGCGCCACCTTC.

The rearrangement uses TRBV5-1 and TRBJ2-5, with a tentative D call TRBD2 (5 bases). The CDR3 contains 13 residues. CDR1 and CDR2 from the germline V gene are SGHRS and YFSETQ. V gave up 3 bases and J gave up 5 bases, with 11 bases separating them. This CDR3 reads CASSSAGVETQYF. The DNA for the CDR3 is TGCGCCAGCAGCTCGGCCGGGGTTGAGACCCAGTACTTC.

This clone was observed a handful of times. Other DNA sequences in the same sample also yield this CDR3. The V gene is TRBV7-2, the J gene TRBJ1-1; D is uncertain. Germline assignment: CDR1 SGHTA and CDR2 FQGNSA. V lost 0 bases and J lost 1, with 3 bases in between. The CDR3 loop spans 13 amino acids. The CDR3 protein is CASSLARNTEAFF. The CDR3 DNA is TGTGCCAGCAGCTTAGCGCGGAACACTGAAGCTTTCTTT. The complete variable domain, with remaining parts taken from reference TRBV7-2 and TRBJ1-1, reads GAGVSQSPSNKVTEKGKDVELRCDPISGHTALYWYRQSLGQGLEFLIYFQGNSAPDKSGLPSDRFSAERTGGSVSTLTIQRTQQEDSAVYLCASSLARNTEAFFGQGTRLTVV.

This clone was recorded once. This chain uses TRBV2 with TRBJ1-1, with D tentatively TRBD1 (5 bases). In germline, CDR1 is SNHLY, CDR2 FYNNEI. V was clipped by 6 bases and J by 8 bases, with 28 bases between them. The CDR3 loop spans 17 amino acids. In nucleotides, the CDR3 is TGTGCCAGCAGCGGGCCCCGAATGGGGGGAAGCGTCGGCGAAGCTTTCTTT. Its protein is CASSGPRMGGSVGEAFF.

This chain uses TRBV2 with TRBJ2-1, with a possible D match to TRBD2 (6 bases). This CDR3 contains 15 residues. The ends were cut back, 6 bases at V and 0 bases at J, with 12 bases in the middle. Germline-derived CDR1 and CDR2 are SNHLY and FYNNEI. Written as DNA, the CDR3 is TGTGCCAGCAGATTCACGGGACTCTCCTACAATGAGCAGTTCTTC. Protein: CASRFTGLSYNEQFF.

The genes are TRBV5-1 and TRBJ2-5; D not resolved. The CDR3 totals 15 residues. CDR1 SGHRS and CDR2 YFSETQ come from the germline V gene. Trimming cost V 4 bases and J 5 bases, with 18 bases left between them. The CDR3 DNA reads as TGCGCCAGCAGCCTGGAGTCGGGTATTGGGGAGACCCAGTACTTC. Translated: CASSLESGIGETQYF.